This TCR beta chain is drawn from a study of CD8 T cells in ankylosing spondylitis. Findings and caveats of the study: A TCR beta motif made of about 8 highly homologous variants seemed typical of ankylosing spondylitis blood.

CDR3 length: 13 residues. Germline V gives CDR1 ENHRY, CDR2 SYGVKD. Trimming cost V 4 bases and J 1 base, with 6 bases left between them. This clonotype has ten or more counts. Its target is unknown. TCRdb reprocessed the 5' RACE reads with MiXCR, giving one entry per CDR3 protein. The sample has around 490,000 distinct CDR3 sequences; approximately 5.3% are singletons. Sequenced input: blood, either unsorted or a sorted T cell fraction (not recorded which). This receptor was obtained from a male donor with ankylosing spondylitis. The chain combines TRBV10-3 with TRBJ2-3; D is uncertain. The CDR3 is CAISAVGTDTQYF. In nucleotides, the CDR3 is TGTGCCATCAGTGCGGTGGGCACAGATACGCAGTATTTT.